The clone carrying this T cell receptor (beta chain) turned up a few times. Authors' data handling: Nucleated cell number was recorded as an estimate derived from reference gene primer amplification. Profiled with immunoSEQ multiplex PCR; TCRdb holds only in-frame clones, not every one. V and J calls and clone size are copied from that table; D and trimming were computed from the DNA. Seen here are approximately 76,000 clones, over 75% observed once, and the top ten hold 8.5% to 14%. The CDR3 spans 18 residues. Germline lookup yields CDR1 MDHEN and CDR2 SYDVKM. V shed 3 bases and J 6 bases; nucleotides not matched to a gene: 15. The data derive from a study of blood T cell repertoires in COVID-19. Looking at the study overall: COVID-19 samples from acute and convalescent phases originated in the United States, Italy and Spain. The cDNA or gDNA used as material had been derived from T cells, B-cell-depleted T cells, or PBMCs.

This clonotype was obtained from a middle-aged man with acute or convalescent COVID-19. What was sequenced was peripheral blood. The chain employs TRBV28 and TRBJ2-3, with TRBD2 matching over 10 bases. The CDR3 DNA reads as TGTGCCAGCAGTTTGGGGATCGCGGCTAGCGGGAGTGTCGATACGCAGTATTTT. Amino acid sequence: CASSLGIAASGSVDTQYF.